This T cell receptor beta chain was identified during a study of neurological immune-mediated disorders. Study-level results: The absence of any CDR3 amino acid sequence shared by expanded clones across subjects suggests that repertoires were private in all groups.

This clonotype was detected ten times or more. No antigen is known for it. The cDNA was synthesized by means of template-switch 5'RACE, which was carried out with 10-nucleotide random UMIs. TCRdb re-called the 5' RACE reads through MiXCR, storing one row per CDR3 protein. The table has 84,000 or so distinct CDR3 sequences, about 4% seen once. This CDR3 contains 16 residues. Germline loops: CDR1 DFQATT, CDR2 SNEGSKA (reference sequence). The junction had 11 bases not matched to a gene; V was cut back by 4 bases and J by 3 bases. Time point reported: longitudinal time-point 3. From 2 million PBMCs stored at -80 C, the unsorted libraries were generated.

This clonotype originated in a woman in her sixties with multiple sclerosis. The chain is built from TRBV20-1 and TRBJ1-5; 8 bases are a match to TRBD1. The sample taken for sequencing was PBMCs. The CDR3 loop reads CSATRAGQGFNQPQHF. The CDR3 DNA sequence: TGCAGTGCTACCCGGGCCGGACAGGGCTTCAATCAGCCCCAGCATTTT.